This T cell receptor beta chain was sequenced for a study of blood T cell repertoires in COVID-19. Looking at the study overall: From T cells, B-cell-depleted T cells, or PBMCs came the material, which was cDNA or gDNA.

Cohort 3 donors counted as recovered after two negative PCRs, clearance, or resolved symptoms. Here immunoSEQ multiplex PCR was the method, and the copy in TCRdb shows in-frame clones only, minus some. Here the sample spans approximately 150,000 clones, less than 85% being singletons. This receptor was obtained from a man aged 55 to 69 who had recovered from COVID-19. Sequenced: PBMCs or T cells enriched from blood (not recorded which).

The CDR3 DNA sequence: TGTGCCAGCAGCTTGGAGAGACAGACATCGAATAATTCACCCCTCCACTTT. Amino acid sequence: CASSLERQTSNNSPLHF. V and J are TRBV5-4 and TRBJ1-6; TRBD1 is a possible D gene (5 bases). The CDR3 spans 17 residues. Germline-derived CDR1 and CDR2 are SGHNT and YYREEE (reference sequence). Trimming stripped 0 bases from V and 5 bases from J, with 15 bases between.